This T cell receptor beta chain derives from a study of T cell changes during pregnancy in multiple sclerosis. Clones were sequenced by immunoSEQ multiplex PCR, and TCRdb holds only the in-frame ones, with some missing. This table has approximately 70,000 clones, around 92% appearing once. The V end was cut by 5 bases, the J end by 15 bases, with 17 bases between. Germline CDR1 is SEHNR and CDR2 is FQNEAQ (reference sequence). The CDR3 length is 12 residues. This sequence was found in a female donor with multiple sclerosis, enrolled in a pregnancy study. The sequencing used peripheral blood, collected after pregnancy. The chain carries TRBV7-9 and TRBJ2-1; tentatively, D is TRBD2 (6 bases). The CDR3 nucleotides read TGTGCCAGCAGCCCGACCGCGGGGCGGGGGTTCTTC. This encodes CASSPTAGRGFF.